This T cell receptor (beta chain) was captured in a study of shared clonotypes between healthy human individuals. Study at large: CD4 naive cells filled three plates per donor, CD4 memory three, CD8 naive two and CD8 memory one.

This clone was detected once. No antigen is known for it. The study, taken as a whole, reports: Specimens sampled were limited to blood, with tissue repertoires likely differing.

The study separated CD4+ cells into CD45RA+ naive and CD45RA-negative memory subsets. Produced via immunoSEQ multiplex PCR; TCRdb's table is partial and in-frame only. The sample holds about 2.3 million clones, more than 80% seen once. Per the germline V gene, CDR1 is SQVTM and CDR2 is ANQGSEA. The CDR3 covers 12 residues. The sequenced sample consisted of naive CD4+ T cells from PBMCs. This sample's subset: CD45RA+ positively selected. The chain joins TRBV29-1 to TRBJ2-5, with TRBD2 matching over 9 bases. This TCR was sampled from a man between 18 and 29 years old in good health. Some clones in this sample may be carry-over from other donors' samples. The CDR3 DNA reads TGCAGGACGGGACTAGCTGATGAGACCCAGTACTTC. Encoded protein: CRTGLADETQYF.